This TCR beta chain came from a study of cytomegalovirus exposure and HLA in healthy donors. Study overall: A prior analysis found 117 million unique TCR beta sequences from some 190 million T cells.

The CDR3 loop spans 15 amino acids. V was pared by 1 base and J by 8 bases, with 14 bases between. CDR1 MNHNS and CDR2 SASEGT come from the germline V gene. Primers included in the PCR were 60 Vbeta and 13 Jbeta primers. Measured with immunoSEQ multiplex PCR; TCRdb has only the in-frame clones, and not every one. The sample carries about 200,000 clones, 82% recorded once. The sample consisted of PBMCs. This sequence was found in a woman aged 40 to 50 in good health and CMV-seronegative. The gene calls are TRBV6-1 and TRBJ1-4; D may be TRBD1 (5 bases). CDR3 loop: CASSEGPQGREKLFF. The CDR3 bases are TGTGCCAGCAGTGAAGGCCCGCAGGGTCGAGAAAAACTGTTTTTT.